The 31 T cell receptor beta chains given below trace back to one sample, sequenced in a study of cytomegalovirus exposure and HLA in healthy donors. Use of 60 Vbeta and 13 Jbeta primers characterized the PCR. Produced via immunoSEQ multiplex PCR; TCRdb's table is partial and in-frame only. The sample shows 110,000 to 150,000 clones, 60% to 80% of them seen only once. The material sequenced was PBMCs. The receptors shown here come from a male donor in good health and CMV-seronegative.

The chain carries TRBV5-1 and TRBJ2-2; 7 bases are a match to TRBD2. The junction had 8 bases not matched to a gene; V was cut back by 0 bases and J by 6 bases. The germline gives CDR1 SGHRS, CDR2 YFSETQ. The CDR3 covers 16 residues. CDR3 amino acids: CASSLAGARGSGELFF. DNA for the CDR3: TGCGCCAGCAGCTTGGCGGGCGCGCGGGGGTCCGGGGAGCTGTTTTTT. Looking up the rest from reference TRBV5-1 and TRBJ2-2 gives the full variable domain: KAGVTQTPRYLIKTRGQQVTLSCSPISGHRSVSWYQQTPGQGLQFLFEYFSETQRNKGNFPGRFSGRQFSNSRSEMNVSTLELGDSALYLCASSLAGARGSGELFFGEGSRLTVL.

This clone was detected once. This chain links TRBV25-1 with TRBJ2-6; a possible D gene is TRBD2 (5 bases). The CDR3 contains 17 residues. Trimming shortened V by 1 base and J by 0 bases, and 10 bases separated the two germline ends. CDR1 is MGHDK and CDR2 is SYGVNS in the germline V gene. The CDR3 region is CASSESGSGSGANVLTF. The CDR3 region has the DNA TGTGCCAGCAGTGAATCGGGGTCGGGCTCTGGGGCCAACGTCCTGACTTTC.

The chain employs TRBV5-6 and TRBJ1-2; 8 nucleotides align to TRBD1. Trimming took 3 bases from V and 7 from J; bases not matched to a gene: 2. CDR1 and CDR2 from the germline V gene are SGHDT and YYEEEE. The CDR3 runs 12 residues. The CDR3 is CASSSTGVGYTF. Here the CDR3 DNA reads TGTGCCAGCAGCTCGACAGGGGTTGGCTACACCTTC.

The V call is TRBV30, the J call TRBJ2-3, with 9 bases aligning to TRBD1. Per the germline V gene, CDR1 is GTSNPN and CDR2 is SVGIG (reference sequence). V lost 5 bases, J lost 1 base, and 4 bases stayed unmatched. This CDR3 spans 14 amino acids. CDR3 amino acids: CAWLDRGRTDTQYF. The CDR3 DNA sequence: TGTGCCTGGCTGGACAGGGGTCGCACAGATACGCAGTATTTT.

About this clone: The junction and the germline gene differ at one end; a read error may be behind it. The chain carries TRBV5-1 and TRBJ2-6; 10 positions match TRBD1. Germline CDR1 is SGHRS and CDR2 is YFSETQ. The CDR3 is 16 residues long. Here the CDR3 DNA reads TGCGCCAGCAGCCGGACAGGGGGGCCTGGGGCCAACGGCCTGACTTTC. This gives the protein CASSRTGGPGANGLTF.

As to this clone: One junction end does not reproduce the germline sequence, and a read error may be involved. This rearrangement joins TRBV4-2 to TRBJ2-4; D possibly corresponds to TRBD2 (6 bases). CDR1 and CDR2 (germline): LGHNA, YNFKEQ. This CDR3 has 15 residues. This CDR3 reads CASSQAGVLDNSQYF. The CDR3 DNA sequence: TGTGCCAGCAGCCAAGCGGGAGTCCTTGATAACAGTCAGTACTTC.

The chain recombines TRBV7-6 with TRBJ2-5; TRBD2 aligns across 10 bases. The length of the CDR3 is 17 residues. In germline, CDR1 is SGHVS, CDR2 FNYEAQ. The V segment lost 7 bases and the J segment 4 bases; nucleotides outside the gene matches: 15. The CDR3 is CASTKRPSGGSLETQYF. The CDR3 DNA reads TGTGCCAGCACCAAAAGGCCTAGCGGGGGTAGTTTAGAGACCCAGTACTTC.

This rearrangement joins TRBV20-1 to TRBJ2-7; 7 bases are a match to TRBD2. The CDR3 consists of 11 residues. CDR1 is DFQATT, CDR2 SNEGSKA, per germline (reference sequence). Here the CDR3 DNA reads TGCACCACGCAGCGGGGCTACGAGCAGTACTTC. This gives the protein CTTQRGYEQYF.

This chain uses TRBV6-6 with TRBJ2-7; 7 nucleotides align to TRBD1. Trimming removed 7 bases from V and 2 bases from J; junction bases left unmatched: 11. Germline V CDR1 and CDR2: MNHNY, SVGAGI (reference sequence). The CDR3 runs to 15 residues. The CDR3: CASKPQGEATYEQYF. CDR3 nucleotide sequence: TGTGCCAGCAAACCGCAGGGGGAAGCTACCTACGAGCAGTACTTC.

This clone was seen a few times. Germline is not matched at one junction end, which may reflect a read error. J is TRBJ2-4 and V is TRBV6-5; 9 nucleotides match TRBD1. The length of the CDR3 is 15 residues. The germline CDR1 and CDR2 sequences are MNHEY and SVGAGI. The DNA for the CDR3 is TGTGCCAGCAGCCCGGACAGGGGTTCCAAAAACAGTCAGTACTTC. Its translation is CASSPDRGSKNSQYF.

This CDR3 reads CASSPGQGNQPQHF. In DNA form, the CDR3 reads TGTGCCAGCAGCCCTGGACAGGGCAATCAGCCCCAGCATTTT. This chain connects TRBV9 to TRBJ1-5; 7 bases map to TRBD1. The CDR3 runs to 14 residues. V was pared by 4 bases and J by 2 bases, with 3 bases of the junction left unmatched. CDR1 and CDR2 from the germline V gene are SGDLS and YYNGEE.

The chain links TRBV27 to TRBJ1-4; 8 bases are a match to TRBD1. The CDR3 is 15 amino acids. The germline V gene has CDR1 MNHEY and CDR2 SMNVEV (reference sequence). Losses at the gene ends were 6 bases for V and 1 base for J; bases not matched to a gene: 4. CDR3 DNA: TGTGCCAGCAGAGGACAGGGTCTAACTAATGAAAAACTGTTTTTT. Translation gives CASRGQGLTNEKLFF.

The chain joins TRBV19 to TRBJ1-2; 8 nucleotides agree with TRBD1. Germline CDR1 is LNHDA and CDR2 is SQIVND (reference sequence). There are 13 residues in the CDR3. The V gene end was trimmed by 9 bases and the J gene end by 4 bases; junction bases not matched to a gene: 7. CDR3 sequence (DNA): TGTGCCAGCCGTGACAGGGGATTCTATGGCTACACCTTC. It is translated as CASRDRGFYGYTF.

The chain has TRBV14 and TRBJ2-2; D perhaps matches TRBD1 (6 bases). The CDR3 runs 13 residues. The V end was cut by 8 bases, the J end by 3 bases, with 10 bases between. CDR1 SGHDN and CDR2 FVKESK come from the germline V gene. The CDR3: CASRHRDTGELFF. CDR3 DNA: TGTGCCAGCCGACACAGGGACACCGGGGAGCTGTTTTTT.

The rearrangement uses TRBV9 and TRBJ2-2; 11 bases are shared with TRBD2. The CDR3 consists of 18 residues. Germline V gene data show CDR1 as SGDLS and CDR2 as YYNGEE. Losses at the gene ends were 1 base for V and 4 bases for J; bases not matched to a gene: 9. As DNA, the CDR3 is TGTGCCAGCAGCGTATCGCTAGCGGGGGGCCTGGGCACCGGGGAGCTGTTTTTT. Translation gives CASSVSLAGGLGTGELFF.

This clone was recorded once. V gene TRBV21-1 combines with J gene TRBJ1-3; TRBD1, the table's D call, lacks a check against the DNA. TRBV21-1 is noted as a pseudogene. The CDR3 has 15 amino acids. This chain's CDR3 is CASSKAGRAVNTIYF. The CDR3 nucleotides are TGTGCCAGCAGCAAAGCAGGCAGGGCTGTAAACACCATATATTTT.

The chain carries TRBV5-5 and TRBJ2-1; D unclear. V was pared by 2 bases and J by 3 bases, with 6 bases between. Looked up from germline, CDR1 is SGHKS and CDR2 is YYEKEE (reference sequence). The CDR3 sequence is 13 residues long. DNA for the CDR3: TGTGCCAGCAGCTTTGGCAGCTACAATGAGCAGTTCTTC. This codes for CASSFGSYNEQFF.

This chain connects TRBV5-4 to TRBJ1-1; a weak D match, TRBD1 (6 bases). CDR3 length: 12 residues. The V and J ends lost 4 bases and 7 bases respectively, with 11 bases between them. From germline, CDR1 is SGHNT and CDR2 YYREEE (reference sequence). In DNA form, the CDR3 reads TGTGCCAGCAGCATAGGACAGCTTGAAGCTTTCTTT. Translating gives CASSIGQLEAFF. Full variable domain (rest looked up from reference TRBV5-4 and TRBJ1-1): ETGVTQSPTHLIKTRGQQVTLRCSSQSGHNTVSWYQQALGQGPQFIFQYYREEENGRGNFPPRFSGLQFPNYSSELNVNALELDDSALYLCASSIGQLEAFFGQGTRLTVV.

The chain employs TRBV6-1 and TRBJ2-6; D is uncertain. With 5 bases removed from V and 0 bases from J, the gap between germline ends came to 8 bases. The CDR3 has 15 residues. Germline CDR1 MNHNS, CDR2 SASEGT. The CDR3 DNA sequence: TGTGCCAGCAGTATTGCAGGCTCTGGGGCCAACGTCCTGACTTTC. Residues: CASSIAGSGANVLTF.

The gene calls are TRBV7-6 and TRBJ1-1, with 8 bases that match TRBD1. Per germline, CDR1 SGHVS and CDR2 FNYEAQ. J gave up 4 bases and V 4 bases, and 5 bases lay outside the gene matches. The CDR3 loop spans 14 amino acids. In DNA form, the CDR3 reads TGTGCCAGCAGCTCGACAGGGGAGGGCACTGAAGCTTTCTTT. Translated, it gives CASSSTGEGTEAFF.

The V gene is TRBV6-5, the J gene TRBJ2-2, with D unresolved. From germline, CDR1 is MNHEY and CDR2 SVGAGI. The CDR3 sequence is 15 residues long. V was shortened by 3 bases and J by 0 bases, with 8 bases between the two germline ends. The CDR3 region has the DNA TGTGCCAGCAGTTATACAAACCCGAACACCGGGGAGCTGTTTTTT. Translated, it gives CASSYTNPNTGELFF.

This sequence joins TRBV30 and TRBJ1-1, with D tentatively TRBD1 (6 bases). CDR3 length: 14 amino acids. Trimming shortened V by 1 base and J by 4 bases, and 13 bases separated the two germline ends. Germline-derived CDR1 and CDR2 are GTSNPN and SVGIG (reference sequence). CDR3 sequence reads: CAWSDMAGATEAFF. Written as DNA, the CDR3 is TGTGCCTGGAGTGACATGGCAGGGGCCACTGAAGCTTTCTTT.

The chain has TRBV2 and TRBJ2-2; 7 bases line up with TRBD1. The CDR3 totals 14 residues. Germline CDR1 and CDR2: SNHLY and FYNNEI. J gave up 7 bases and V 1 base, and 3 bases lay outside the gene matches. CDR3 in DNA: TGTGCCAGCAGTGAAGACAGGGGCCGCGGGGAGCTGTTTTTT. Translation: CASSEDRGRGELFF.

The chain employs TRBV7-3 and TRBJ2-3, with 10 bases matching TRBD2. CDR3 length equals 15 residues. Trimming cost V 4 bases and J 0 bases; bases outside gene matches: 1. Germline V lookup: CDR1 SGHTA, CDR2 FQGTGA. Written as DNA, the CDR3 is TGTGCCAGCAGCTCTAGCGGGAGTAGCACAGATACGCAGTATTTT. This sequence encodes CASSSSGSSTDTQYF.

This clone was counted a single time. The V call is TRBV19, the J call TRBJ1-1; D unresolved. Germline V CDR1 and CDR2: LNHDA, SQIVND (reference sequence). Between the trimmed V and J ends, which lost 1 base and 5 bases, there was a span of 8 bases. The CDR3 consists of 13 residues. The CDR3 region has the DNA TGTGCCAGTAGTATAGGTCGGGTTACTGAAGCTTTCTTT. Translation: CASSIGRVTEAFF.

J is TRBJ2-7 and V is TRBV11-2; D might be TRBD1 (6 bases). The CDR3 spans 16 residues. CDR1 and CDR2 (germline): SGHAT, FQNNGV. V gave up 5 bases and J gave up 2 bases, with 19 bases separating them. The CDR3 DNA reads TGTGCCAGCAGCCCGCACATGACAGGCGTTACCTACGAGCAGTACTTC. As protein: CASSPHMTGVTYEQYF.

This sequence joins TRBV5-5 and TRBJ1-2; D is uncertain. V dropped 0 bases and J dropped 4 bases, with 16 bases sitting between them. Germline V gene sequence: CDR1 SGHKS, CDR2 YYEKEE (reference sequence). The CDR3 runs 16 residues. The DNA of the CDR3 is TGTGCCAGCAGCTTGGGGGGTTGGGGTGAGGGCTATGGCTACACCTTC. This gives the protein CASSLGGWGEGYGYTF.

This clone has a handful of counts. This sequence joins TRBV5-1 and TRBJ1-4; 9 nucleotides agree with TRBD1. Unmatched junction bases numbered 5, after V lost 4 bases and J lost 7 bases. The CDR3 length is 14 residues. The germline V gene has CDR1 SGHRS and CDR2 YFSETQ. In DNA, the CDR3 is TGCGCCAGCAGCAAAGGACAGGGGCGTGAAAAACTGTTTTTT. The encoded protein is CASSKGQGREKLFF.

V is TRBV11-2 and J is TRBJ1-4; D is unresolved. Trimming removed 3 bases at V and 0 bases at J, with 5 bases between. This CDR3 is 14 amino acids long. Germline V gives CDR1 SGHAT, CDR2 FQNNGV. CDR3 amino acids: CASSFFATNEKLFF. CDR3 nucleotide sequence: TGTGCCAGCAGCTTTTTCGCAACTAATGAAAAACTGTTTTTT.

The chain employs TRBV7-8 and TRBJ2-2, with 9 bases that match TRBD2. This CDR3 comprises 15 residues. From germline, CDR1 is SGHVS and CDR2 FQNEAQ. J lost 2 bases, V lost 4 bases, and 2 bases had no gene match. DNA for the CDR3: TGTGCCAGCAGCTCTAGCGGGGCTAACACCGGGGAGCTGTTTTTT. Its protein product is CASSSSGANTGELFF.

The chain uses TRBV19 and TRBJ2-7; 12 bases are a match to TRBD2. After removal of 4 bases from V and 2 bases from J, the junction contained 0 bases not matched to a gene. The CDR3 spans 14 residues. Germline V gene data show CDR1 as LNHDA and CDR2 as SQIVND (reference sequence). CDR3 bases: TGTGCCAGTAGTAGACTAGCGGGAGCCTACGAGCAGTACTTC. Protein sequence: CASSRLAGAYEQYF.